The sample holds one count of the clone carrying this TCR beta chain. The antigen remains unidentified. Within the sample, other DNA sequences also encode this same CDR3. The data derive from a study of shared clonotypes between healthy human individuals. Overall study context: For every donor, three CD4 naive, three CD4 memory, two CD8 naive and one CD8 memory plates were used.

Study conclusions and caveats: Generation probabilities were higher for clonotypes shared across all four sorted-subset donors than for unshared ones.

Across several immunoSEQ plates, the genomic DNA of each subset was split evenly. This table comes from immunoSEQ multiplex PCR, and its TCRdb copy is limited to in-frame clones, with some not included. The data contain just over 2,000,000 clones, about 95% of them singletons. CD45RO-negative CD8 cells positively selected for CCR7 made up the naive population, which excluded terminally differentiated effector memory CD45RA+ cells. Donors comprised healthy HIV-negative adults lacking recent acute infections or vaccinations. The CDR3 covers 15 residues. Germline V CDR1 and CDR2: MDHEN, SYDVKM. V lost 2 bases to trimming and J lost 2 bases, with 10 bases between them.

The origin of this receptor is a man younger than 35 in good health. The rearrangement links TRBV28 to TRBJ1-5; possibly TRBD1 for D (5 bases). What was sequenced was naive CD8+ T cells sorted from blood. The CDR3 sequence is CASSLQGAGNQPQHF. The DNA of the CDR3 is TGTGCCAGCAGTTTACAGGGAGCCGGCAATCAGCCCCAGCATTTT.